The 13 T cell receptor beta chains below were found in one sample sequenced in a study of early T cells in non-severe SARS-CoV-2 infection. A single record per CDR3 protein comes from TCRdb applying MiXCR to the 5' RACE reads. The data show about 43,000 distinct CDR3 sequences, roughly 11% seen once. The material sequenced was whole blood. These receptors were taken from an adult who was a healthcare worker with PCR-confirmed SARS-CoV-2 infection or an uninfected control (not recorded which).

The chain recombines TRBV2 with TRBJ1-6, with D hard to call. CDR3 length equals 13 residues. Between the trimmed V and J ends, which lost 3 bases and 7 bases, there was a span of 7 bases. Germline V gene lookup returns CDR1 SNHLY and CDR2 FYNNEI. The CDR3 DNA follows: TGTGCCAGCAGTGAGTTAAGGAATTCACCCCTCCACTTT. It encodes CASSELRNSPLHF.

This clonotype was counted between two and nine times. This chain uses TRBV30 with TRBJ2-7; D gene unclear. V gave up 4 bases and J gave up 0 bases, with 4 bases separating them. There are 11 residues in the CDR3. Germline lookup yields CDR1 GTSNPN and CDR2 SVGIG (reference sequence). The CDR3 protein is CAWTDSYEQYF. In DNA form, the CDR3 reads TGTGCCTGGACAGACTCCTACGAGCAGTACTTC. Drawing the rest from reference TRBV30 and TRBJ2-7, the complete variable domain is SQTIHQWPATLVQPVGSPLSLECTVEGTSNPNLYWYRQAAGRGLQLLFYSVGIGQISSEVPQNLSASRPQDRQFILSSKKLLLSDSGFYLCAWTDSYEQYFGPGTRLTVT.

There are a few counts of this clonotype. V usage is TRBV7-9 and J usage is TRBJ2-2; D unclear. This CDR3 comprises 14 residues. Germline values: CDR1 SEHNR, CDR2 FQNEAQ (reference sequence). V shed 1 base and J shed 3 bases, with 6 bases lying between them. The CDR3 sequence is CASSLGAYTGELFF. The CDR3 DNA reads as TGTGCCAGCAGCTTAGGAGCGTACACCGGGGAGCTGTTTTTT.

This clonotype has at least ten counts. One junction end disagrees with the germline gene, perhaps due to a read error. CDR3 protein: CSARHLILAGGPNF. CDR3 bases: TGCAGTGCCAGACACCTTATTCTAGCGGGGGGGCCGAATTTT. The chain uses TRBV20-1 and TRBJ2-3; TRBD2 aligns across 12 bases. Germline V gene lookup returns CDR1 DFQATT and CDR2 SNEGSKA (reference sequence). The CDR3 has 14 residues.

This clonotype was seen at least ten times. This rearrangement joins TRBV27 to TRBJ1-1; D may be TRBD1 (5 bases). V was clipped by 5 bases and J by 0 bases, with 16 bases between them. Germline V gene sequence: CDR1 MNHEY, CDR2 SMNVEV (reference sequence). CDR3 length equals 16 residues. CDR3 in amino acids: CASSPGQLNMNTEAFF. Written as DNA, the CDR3 is TGTGCCAGCAGTCCTGGACAACTCAACATGAACACTGAAGCTTTCTTT.

This clonotype was seen repeatedly, ten times or more. The chain carries TRBV27 and TRBJ2-5; TRBD1 might be the D (6 bases). Germline V gene lookup returns CDR1 MNHEY and CDR2 SMNVEV (reference sequence). The ends were cut back, 1 base at V and 7 bases at J, with 13 bases in the middle. The CDR3 is made up of 14 amino acids. CDR3 nucleotide sequence: TGTGCCAGCAGTTTATTGGGGGCCGGTGGGACCCAGTACTTC. The encoded protein is CASSLLGAGGTQYF.

This rearrangement joins TRBV4-1 to TRBJ2-1; the D gene is possibly TRBD2 (6 bases). The germline V gene encodes CDR1 MGHRA and CDR2 YSYEKL. The V gene lost 8 bases and the J gene lost 5 bases, with 16 bases spanning the gap. The CDR3 is made up of 14 amino acids. Here the CDR3 DNA reads TGCGCCAGCTCTAGCGATCGGGCCGACAATGAGCAGTTCTTC. This encodes CASSSDRADNEQFF.

This clonotype has just a few counts. J is TRBJ2-2 and V is TRBV11-2; D ambiguous. Germline V lookup: CDR1 SGHAT, CDR2 FQNNGV. V was trimmed by 7 bases and J by 7 bases, leaving 13 bases between them. The CDR3 totals 13 residues. The chain's CDR3 is CASKKLGLGELFF. The CDR3 region has the DNA TGTGCCAGCAAAAAATTAGGGCTCGGGGAGCTGTTTTTT.

This chain links TRBV9 with TRBJ1-2; 8 nucleotides agree with TRBD1. J gave up 5 bases and V 4 bases, and 4 bases lay outside the gene matches. The CDR3 runs to 13 residues. Germline lookup yields CDR1 SGDLS and CDR2 YYNGEE. CDR3 protein: CASSQDRVYGYTF. In DNA form, the CDR3 reads TGTGCCAGCAGCCAGGACAGGGTGTATGGCTACACCTTC.

This clonotype has at least ten counts. V usage is TRBV7-2 and J usage is TRBJ1-1; D call uncertain. The V end was cut by 1 base, the J end by 5 bases, with 5 bases between. Germline V gives CDR1 SGHTA, CDR2 FQGNSA. This CDR3 is 12 amino acids long. For the CDR3, the DNA is TGTGCCAGCAGCTTAGTACGGACTGAAGCTTTCTTT. It yields the protein CASSLVRTEAFF.

There are many counts of this clonotype. The V and J genes are TRBV7-2 and TRBJ2-7; 9 bases agree with TRBD1. The germline CDR1 and CDR2 sequences are SGHTA and FQGNSA. The CDR3 is 15 amino acids. The trim removed 8 bases at V and 2 bases at J, leaving 10 bases unmatched. The CDR3 reads CASQLSGQGPYEQYF. In nucleotides, the CDR3 is TGTGCCAGCCAGCTTTCGGGACAGGGTCCCTACGAGCAGTACTTC.

A remark on this clonotype: Here the CDR3 omits its conserved ending phenylalanine or tryptophan, so a read error is the likely source. The V gene is TRBV27, the J gene TRBJ2-5; D unresolved. The V gene lost 2 bases and the J gene lost 5 bases, with 12 bases spanning the gap. This CDR3 region has 14 residues. Per the germline V gene, CDR1 is MNHEY and CDR2 is SMNVEV (reference sequence). The CDR3 region is CASSLGITSETQYL. The CDR3, as DNA: TGTGCCAGCAGTTTAGGGATAACTTCGGAGACCCAGTACCTC.

This clonotype was counted ten times or more. The chain is built from TRBV9 and TRBJ2-7; D tentatively reads TRBD1 or TRBD2 (5 bases each). The CDR3 runs 14 residues. CDR1 SGDLS and CDR2 YYNGEE come from the germline V gene. V shed 0 bases and J shed 3 bases, with 10 bases lying between them. The CDR3, as DNA: TGTGCCAGCAGCGTAGACGGGACCATCTACGAGCAGTACTTC. Translated: CASSVDGTIYEQYF.